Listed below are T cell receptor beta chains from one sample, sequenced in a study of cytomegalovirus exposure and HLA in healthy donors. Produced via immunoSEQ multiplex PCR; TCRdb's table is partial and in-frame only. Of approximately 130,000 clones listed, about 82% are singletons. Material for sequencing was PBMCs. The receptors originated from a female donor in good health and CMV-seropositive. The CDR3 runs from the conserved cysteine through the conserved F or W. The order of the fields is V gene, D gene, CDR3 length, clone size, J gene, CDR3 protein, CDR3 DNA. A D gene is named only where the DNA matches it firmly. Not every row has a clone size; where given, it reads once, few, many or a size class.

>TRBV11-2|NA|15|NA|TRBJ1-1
CASNEQVGGREEAFF
TGTGCCAGCAACGAACAGGTGGGGGGTCGAGAAGAAGCTTTCTTT
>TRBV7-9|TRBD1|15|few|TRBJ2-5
CASSADRGSQETQYF
TGTGCCAGCAGCGCCGACAGGGGCTCTCAAGAGACCCAGTACTTC
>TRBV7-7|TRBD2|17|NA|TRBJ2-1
CASSFSAGVVPYNEQFF
TGTGCCAGCAGCTTTAGTGCGGGGGTGGTCCCCTACAATGAGCAGTTCTTC
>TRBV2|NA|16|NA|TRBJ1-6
CASSPQGGAYNSPLHF
TGTGCCAGCAGTCCCCAGGGAGGGGCCTATAATTCACCCCTCCACTTT
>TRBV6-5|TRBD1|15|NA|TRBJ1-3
CASSTGQVSGNTIYF
TGTGCCAGCAGCACCGGACAGGTCTCTGGAAACACCATATATTTT
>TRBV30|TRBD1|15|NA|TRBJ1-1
CAWSKQGSVNTEAFF
TGTGCCTGGAGTAAACAGGGGTCTGTTAACACTGAAGCTTTCTTT
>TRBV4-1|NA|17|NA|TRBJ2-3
CASSQDGTPIYTDTQYF
TGCGCCAGCAGCCAAGATGGGACACCGATTTACACAGATACGCAGTATTTT
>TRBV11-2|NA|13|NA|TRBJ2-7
CASSLAVSYEQYF
TGTGCCAGCAGCCTCGCGGTATCCTACGAGCAGTACTTC
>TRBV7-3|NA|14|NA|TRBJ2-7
CASSPGAGNYEQYF
TGTGCCAGCAGCCCAGGTGCCGGGAACTACGAGCAGTACTTC
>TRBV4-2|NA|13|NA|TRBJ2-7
CASSHAGQYEQYF
TGTGCCAGCAGCCACGCGGGGCAGTACGAGCAGTACTTC
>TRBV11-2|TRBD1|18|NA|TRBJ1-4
CASSLNVIQGGGEEKLFF
TGTGCCAGCAGCTTAAACGTTATTCAAGGGGGCGGAGAGGAAAAACTGTTTTTT
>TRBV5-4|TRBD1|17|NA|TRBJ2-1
CASSLGGQGYGSNEQFF
TGTGCCAGCAGCTTGGGGGGACAGGGTTATGGGTCCAATGAGCAGTTCTTC
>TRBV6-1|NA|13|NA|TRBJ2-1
CASSEGSVNEQFF
TGTGCCAGCAGTGAAGGATCAGTCAATGAGCAGTTCTTC
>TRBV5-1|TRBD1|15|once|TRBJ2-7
CASSKGQESSYEQYF
TGCGCCAGCAGCAAGGGACAGGAGAGCTCCTACGAGCAGTACTTC
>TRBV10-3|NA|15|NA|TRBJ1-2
CAISESTVFEDGYTF
TGTGCCATCAGTGAGTCAACGGTCTTTGAGGATGGCTACACCTTC
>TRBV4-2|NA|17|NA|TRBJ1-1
CASSQVGSQALNTEAFF
TGTGCCAGCAGCCAAGTTGGGTCGCAGGCTTTGAACACTGAAGCTTTCTTT
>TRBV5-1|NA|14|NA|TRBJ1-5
CASSWDAGSQPQHF
TGCGCCAGCAGCTGGGACGCCGGGAGCCAGCCCCAGCATTTT
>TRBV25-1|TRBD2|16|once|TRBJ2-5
CASSETKREGQETQYF
TGTGCCAGCAGTGAGACAAAGCGGGAGGGGCAAGAGACCCAGTACTTC
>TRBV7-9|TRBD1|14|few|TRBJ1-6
CASRGTGENSPLHF
TGTGCCAGCAGAGGGACAGGGGAGAATTCACCCCTCCACTTT
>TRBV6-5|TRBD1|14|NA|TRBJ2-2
CASKDRENTGELFF
TGTGCCAGCAAAGACAGGGAGAACACCGGGGAGCTGTTTTTT
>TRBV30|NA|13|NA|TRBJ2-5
CAWRRAGGETQYF
TGTGCCTGGAGAAGGGCAGGAGGGGAGACCCAGTACTTC
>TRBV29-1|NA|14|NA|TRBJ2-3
CSVEGYGRADTQYF
TGCAGCGTTGAGGGGTACGGGAGAGCAGATACGCAGTATTTT
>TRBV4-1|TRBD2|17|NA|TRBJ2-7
CASSQESSLAGGSEQYF
TGCGCCAGCAGCCAAGAAAGCTCACTAGCGGGGGGTTCCGAGCAGTACTTC
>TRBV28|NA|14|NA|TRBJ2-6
CASLRGSGANVLTF
TGTGCCAGCCTAAGGGGATCTGGGGCCAACGTCCTGACTTTC